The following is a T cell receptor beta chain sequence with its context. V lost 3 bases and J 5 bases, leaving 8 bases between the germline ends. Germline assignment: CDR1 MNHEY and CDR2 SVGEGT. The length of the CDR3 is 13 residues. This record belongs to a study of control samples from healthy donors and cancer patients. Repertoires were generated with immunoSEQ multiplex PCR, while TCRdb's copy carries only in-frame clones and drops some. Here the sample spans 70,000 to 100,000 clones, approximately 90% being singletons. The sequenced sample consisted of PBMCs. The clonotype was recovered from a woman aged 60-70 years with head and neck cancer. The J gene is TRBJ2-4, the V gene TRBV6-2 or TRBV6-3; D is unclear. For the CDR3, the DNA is TGTGCCAGCAGTTATGGGTCCCAAAACATTCAGTACTTC. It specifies CASSYGSQNIQYF.